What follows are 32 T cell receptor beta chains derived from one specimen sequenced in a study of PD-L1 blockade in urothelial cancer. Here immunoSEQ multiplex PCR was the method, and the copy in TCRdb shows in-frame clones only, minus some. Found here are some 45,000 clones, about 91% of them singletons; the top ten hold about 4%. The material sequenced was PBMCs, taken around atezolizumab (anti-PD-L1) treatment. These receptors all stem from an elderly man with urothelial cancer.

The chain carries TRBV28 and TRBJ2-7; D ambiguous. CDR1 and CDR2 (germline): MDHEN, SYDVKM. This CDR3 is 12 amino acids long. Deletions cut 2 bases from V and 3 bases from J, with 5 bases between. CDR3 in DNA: TGTGCCAGCAGTTTAATCGGCTACGAGCAGTACTTC. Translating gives CASSLIGYEQYF. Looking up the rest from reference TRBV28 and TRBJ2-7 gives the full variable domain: DVKVTQSSRYLVKRTGEKVFLECVQDMDHENMFWYRQDPGLGLRLIYFSYDVKMKEKGDIPEGYSVSREKKERFSLILESASTNQTSMYLCASSLIGYEQYFGPGTRLTVT.

CDR3 sequence (DNA): TGTGCCAGCAGCCGGACAGGCGTAGCTTTCTTT. Translation gives CASSRTGVAFF. The chain couples TRBV7-9 to TRBJ1-1; 7 bases fit TRBD1. The ends lost 5 bases at V and 10 bases at J; junction bases unmatched: 4. The length of the CDR3 is 11 residues. CDR1 is SEHNR and CDR2 is FQNEAQ in the germline V gene (reference sequence).

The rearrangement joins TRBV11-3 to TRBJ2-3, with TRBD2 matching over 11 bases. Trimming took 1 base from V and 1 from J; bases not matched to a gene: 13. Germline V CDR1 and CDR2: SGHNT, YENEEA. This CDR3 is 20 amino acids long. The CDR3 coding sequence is TGTGCCAGCAGCTTAGGCGTGACTAGCGGGAATACCCCCCGCACAGATACGCAGTATTTT. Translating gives CASSLGVTSGNTPRTDTQYF.

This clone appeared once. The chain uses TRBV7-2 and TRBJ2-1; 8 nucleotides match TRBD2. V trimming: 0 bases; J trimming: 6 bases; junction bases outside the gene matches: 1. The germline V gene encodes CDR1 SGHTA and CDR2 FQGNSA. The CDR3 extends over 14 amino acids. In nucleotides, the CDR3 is TGTGCCAGCAGCTTAGCCAGCGGGGGCAATGAGCAGTTCTTC. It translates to CASSLASGGNEQFF.

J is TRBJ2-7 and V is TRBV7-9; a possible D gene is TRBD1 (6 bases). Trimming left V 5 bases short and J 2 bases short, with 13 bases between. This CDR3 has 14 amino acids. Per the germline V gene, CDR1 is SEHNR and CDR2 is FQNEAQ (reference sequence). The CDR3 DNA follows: TGTGCCAGCAGCCCCGCGAAGGGGGCCTACGAGCAGTACTTC. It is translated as CASSPAKGAYEQYF. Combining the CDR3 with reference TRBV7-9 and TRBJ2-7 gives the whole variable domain DTGVSQNPRHKITKRGQNVTFRCDPISEHNRLYWYRQTLGQGPEFLTYFQNEAQLEKSRLLSDRFSAERPKGSFSTLEIQRTEQGDSAMYLCASSPAKGAYEQYFGPGTRLTVT.

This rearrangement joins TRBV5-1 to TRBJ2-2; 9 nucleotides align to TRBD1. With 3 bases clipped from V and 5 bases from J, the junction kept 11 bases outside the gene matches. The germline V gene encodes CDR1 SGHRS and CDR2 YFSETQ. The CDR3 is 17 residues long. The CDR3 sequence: CASSSRDRDVWTGELFF. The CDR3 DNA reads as TGCGCCAGCAGCTCCCGGGACAGGGATGTATGGACCGGGGAGCTGTTTTTT.

As DNA, the CDR3 is TGTGCCTGGAGTGACAGGGTTTTCGTTGAAGCTTTCTTT. Translating gives CAWSDRVFVEAFF. This rearrangement joins TRBV30 to TRBJ1-1, with a weak D call TRBD1 (6 bases). Germline V CDR1 and CDR2: GTSNPN, SVGIG (reference sequence). V was cut by 1 base and J by 7 bases, with 13 bases left in between. CDR3 length: 13 residues.

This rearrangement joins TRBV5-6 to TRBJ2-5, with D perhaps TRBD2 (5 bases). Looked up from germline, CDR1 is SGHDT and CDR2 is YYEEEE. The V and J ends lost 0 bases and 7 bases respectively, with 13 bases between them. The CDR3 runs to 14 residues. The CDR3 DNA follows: TGTGCCAGCAGCTTGGCCGGTACAGAGGGGACCCAGTACTTC. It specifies CASSLAGTEGTQYF.

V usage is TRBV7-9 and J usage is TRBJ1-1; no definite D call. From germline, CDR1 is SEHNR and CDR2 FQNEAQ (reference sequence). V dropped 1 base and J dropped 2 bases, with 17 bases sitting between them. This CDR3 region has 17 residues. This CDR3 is CASSLGRYFDRNTEAFF. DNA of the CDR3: TGTGCCAGCAGCTTAGGGAGGTATTTCGACCGAAACACTGAAGCTTTCTTT.

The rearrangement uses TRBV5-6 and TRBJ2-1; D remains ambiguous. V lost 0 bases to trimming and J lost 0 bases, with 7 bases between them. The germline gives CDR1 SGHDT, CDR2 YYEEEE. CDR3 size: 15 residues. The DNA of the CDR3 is TGTGCCAGCAGCTTGGGGCGGAGCTCCTACAATGAGCAGTTCTTC. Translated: CASSLGRSSYNEQFF.

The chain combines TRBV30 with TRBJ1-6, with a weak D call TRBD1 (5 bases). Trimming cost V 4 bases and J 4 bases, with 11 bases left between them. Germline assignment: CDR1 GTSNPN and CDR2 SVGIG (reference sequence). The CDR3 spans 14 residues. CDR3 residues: CAWKGLAYNSPLHF. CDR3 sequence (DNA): TGTGCCTGGAAGGGACTCGCGTATAATTCACCCCTCCACTTT.

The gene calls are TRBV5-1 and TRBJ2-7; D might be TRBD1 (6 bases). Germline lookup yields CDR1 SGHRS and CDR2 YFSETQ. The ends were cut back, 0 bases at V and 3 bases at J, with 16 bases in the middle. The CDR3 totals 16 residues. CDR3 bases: TGCGCCAGCAGCTTGGCGACTGGGACAATGGACTACGAGCAGTACTTC. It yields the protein CASSLATGTMDYEQYF.

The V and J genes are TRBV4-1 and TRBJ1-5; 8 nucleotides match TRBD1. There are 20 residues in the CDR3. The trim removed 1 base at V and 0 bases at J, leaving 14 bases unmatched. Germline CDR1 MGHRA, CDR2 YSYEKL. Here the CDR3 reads CASSQGAGGAEGYSNQPQHF. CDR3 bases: TGCGCCAGCAGCCAAGGGGCAGGGGGCGCAGAGGGATATAGCAATCAGCCCCAGCATTTT.

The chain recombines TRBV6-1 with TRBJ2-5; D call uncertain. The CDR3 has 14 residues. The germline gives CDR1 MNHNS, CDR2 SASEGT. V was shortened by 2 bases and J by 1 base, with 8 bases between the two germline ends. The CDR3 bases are TGTGCCAGCAGTGAAATGATAGCCCAAGAGACCCAGTACTTC. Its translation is CASSEMIAQETQYF.

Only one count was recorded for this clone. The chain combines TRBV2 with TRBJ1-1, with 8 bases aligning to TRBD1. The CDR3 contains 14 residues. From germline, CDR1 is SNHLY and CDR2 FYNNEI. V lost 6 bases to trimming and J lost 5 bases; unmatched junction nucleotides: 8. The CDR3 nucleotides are TGTGCCAGCAGGCCCGGACAGGGTGTAACTGAAGCTTTCTTT. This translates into CASRPGQGVTEAFF.

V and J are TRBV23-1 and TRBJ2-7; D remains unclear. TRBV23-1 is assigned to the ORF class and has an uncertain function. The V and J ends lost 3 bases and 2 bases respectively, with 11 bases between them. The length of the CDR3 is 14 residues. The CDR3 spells CASSQMTGTYEQYF. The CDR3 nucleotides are TGCGCCAGCAGTCAGATGACTGGAACCTACGAGCAGTACTTC.

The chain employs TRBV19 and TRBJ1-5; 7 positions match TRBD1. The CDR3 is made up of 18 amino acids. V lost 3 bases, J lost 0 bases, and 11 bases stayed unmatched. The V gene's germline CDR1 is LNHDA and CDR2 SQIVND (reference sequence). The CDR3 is CASSISGQSLYSNQPQHF. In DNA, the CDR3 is TGTGCCAGTAGTATTTCGGGACAGTCGCTATATAGCAATCAGCCCCAGCATTTT.

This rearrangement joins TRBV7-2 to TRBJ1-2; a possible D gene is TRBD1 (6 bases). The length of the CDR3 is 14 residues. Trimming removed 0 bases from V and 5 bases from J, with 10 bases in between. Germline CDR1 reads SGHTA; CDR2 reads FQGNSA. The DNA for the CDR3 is TGTGCCAGCAGCTTAGCTAGGCAGGGGTATGGCTACACCTTC. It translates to CASSLARQGYGYTF.

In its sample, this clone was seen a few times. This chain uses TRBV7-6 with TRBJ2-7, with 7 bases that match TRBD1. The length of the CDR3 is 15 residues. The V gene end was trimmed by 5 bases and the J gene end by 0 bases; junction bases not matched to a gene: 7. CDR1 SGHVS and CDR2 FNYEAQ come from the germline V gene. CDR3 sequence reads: CASSLETGISYEQYF. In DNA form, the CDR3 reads TGTGCCAGCAGCCTAGAGACAGGGATCTCCTACGAGCAGTACTTC. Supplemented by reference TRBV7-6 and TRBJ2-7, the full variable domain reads GAGVSQSPRYKVTKRGQDVALRCDPISGHVSLYWYRQALGQGPEFLTYFNYEAQQDKSGLPNDRFSAERPEGSISTLTIQRTEQRDSAMYRCASSLETGISYEQYFGPGTRLTVT.

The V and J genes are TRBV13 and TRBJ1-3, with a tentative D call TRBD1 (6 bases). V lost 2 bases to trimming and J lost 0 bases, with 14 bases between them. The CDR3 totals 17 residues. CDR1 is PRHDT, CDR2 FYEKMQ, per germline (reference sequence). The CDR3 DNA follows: TGTGCCAGCAGCTTAAGGCGGACAGTTTACTCTGGAAACACCATATATTTT. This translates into CASSLRRTVYSGNTIYF.

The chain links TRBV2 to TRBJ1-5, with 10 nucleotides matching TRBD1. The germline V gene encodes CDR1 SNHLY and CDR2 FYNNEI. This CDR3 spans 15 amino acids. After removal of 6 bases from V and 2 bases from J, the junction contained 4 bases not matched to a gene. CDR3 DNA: TGTGCCAGCAGAGCCGGGACAGGGGGCAATCAGCCCCAGCATTTT. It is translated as CASRAGTGGNQPQHF. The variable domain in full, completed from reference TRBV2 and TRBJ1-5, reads EPEVTQTPSHQVTQMGQEVILRCVPISNHLYFYWYRQILGQKVEFLVSFYNNEISEKSEIFDDQFSVERPDGSNFTLKIRSTKLEDSAMYFCASRAGTGGNQPQHFGDGTRLSIL.

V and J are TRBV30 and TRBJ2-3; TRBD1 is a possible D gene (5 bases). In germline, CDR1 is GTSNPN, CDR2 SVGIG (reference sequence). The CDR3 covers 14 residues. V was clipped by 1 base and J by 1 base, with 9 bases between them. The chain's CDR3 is CAWSGVRGTDTQYF. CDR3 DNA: TGTGCCTGGAGTGGCGTCAGGGGCACAGATACGCAGTATTTT. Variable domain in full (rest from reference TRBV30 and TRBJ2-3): SQTIHQWPATLVQPVGSPLSLECTVEGTSNPNLYWYRQAAGRGLQLLFYSVGIGQISSEVPQNLSASRPQDRQFILSSKKLLLSDSGFYLCAWSGVRGTDTQYFGPGTRLTVL.

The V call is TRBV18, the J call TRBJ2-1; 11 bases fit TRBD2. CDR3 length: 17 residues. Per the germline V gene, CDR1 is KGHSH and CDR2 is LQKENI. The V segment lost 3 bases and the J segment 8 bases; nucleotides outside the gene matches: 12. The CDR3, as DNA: TGTGCCAGCTCACCGTACTCAACTAGCGGGAGATTTGATGAGCAGTTCTTC. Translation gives CASSPYSTSGRFDEQFF.

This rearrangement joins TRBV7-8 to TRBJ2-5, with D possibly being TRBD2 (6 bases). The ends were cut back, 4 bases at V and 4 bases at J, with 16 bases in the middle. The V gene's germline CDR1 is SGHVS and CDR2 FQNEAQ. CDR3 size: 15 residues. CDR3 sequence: CASSSQGGARETQYF. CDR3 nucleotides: TGTGCCAGCAGCTCCCAAGGAGGGGCACGAGAGACCCAGTACTTC.

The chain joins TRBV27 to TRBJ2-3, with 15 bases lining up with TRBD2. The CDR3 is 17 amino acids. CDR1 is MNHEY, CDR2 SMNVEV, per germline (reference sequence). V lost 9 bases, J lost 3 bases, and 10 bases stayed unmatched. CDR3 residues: CASRWGGLAGGTDTQYF. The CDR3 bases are TGTGCCAGTAGATGGGGGGGACTAGCGGGGGGTACAGATACGCAGTATTTT.

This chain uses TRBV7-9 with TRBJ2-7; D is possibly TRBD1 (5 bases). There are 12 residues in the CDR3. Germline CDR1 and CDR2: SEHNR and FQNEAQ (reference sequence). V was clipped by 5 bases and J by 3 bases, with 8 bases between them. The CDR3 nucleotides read TGTGCCAGCAGCCTGGACATCTACGAGCAGTACTTC. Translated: CASSLDIYEQYF.

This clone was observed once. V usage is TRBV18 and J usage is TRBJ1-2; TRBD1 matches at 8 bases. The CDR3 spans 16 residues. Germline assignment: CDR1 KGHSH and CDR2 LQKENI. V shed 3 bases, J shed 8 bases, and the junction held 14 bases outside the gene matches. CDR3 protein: CASSPNRQGTTFGYTF. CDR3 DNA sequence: TGTGCCAGCTCACCCAACAGACAGGGGACGACTTTCGGCTACACCTTC.

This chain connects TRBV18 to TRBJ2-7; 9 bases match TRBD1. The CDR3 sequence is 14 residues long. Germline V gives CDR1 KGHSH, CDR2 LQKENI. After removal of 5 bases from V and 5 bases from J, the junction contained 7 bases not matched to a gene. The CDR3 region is CASSSGTGSDEQYF. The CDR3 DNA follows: TGTGCCAGCTCAAGCGGGACAGGGTCGGACGAGCAGTACTTC.

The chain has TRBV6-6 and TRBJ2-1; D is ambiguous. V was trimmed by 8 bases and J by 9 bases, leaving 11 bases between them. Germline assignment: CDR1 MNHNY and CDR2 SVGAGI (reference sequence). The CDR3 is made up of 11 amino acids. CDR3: CASGSFLEQFF. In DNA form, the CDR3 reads TGTGCCAGCGGCTCCTTCCTTGAGCAGTTCTTC.

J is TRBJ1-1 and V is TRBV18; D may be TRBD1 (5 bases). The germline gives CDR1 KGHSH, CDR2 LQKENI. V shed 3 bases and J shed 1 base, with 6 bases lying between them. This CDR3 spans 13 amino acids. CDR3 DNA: TGTGCCAGCTCACCCAGGGAGAACACTGAAGCTTTCTTT. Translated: CASSPRENTEAFF.

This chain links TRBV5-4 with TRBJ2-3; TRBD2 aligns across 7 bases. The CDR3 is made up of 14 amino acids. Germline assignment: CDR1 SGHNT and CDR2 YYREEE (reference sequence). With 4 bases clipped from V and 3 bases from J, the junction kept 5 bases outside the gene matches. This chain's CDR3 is CASSAAGRTDTQYF. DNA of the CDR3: TGTGCCAGCAGCGCTGCCGGGAGGACAGATACGCAGTATTTT.

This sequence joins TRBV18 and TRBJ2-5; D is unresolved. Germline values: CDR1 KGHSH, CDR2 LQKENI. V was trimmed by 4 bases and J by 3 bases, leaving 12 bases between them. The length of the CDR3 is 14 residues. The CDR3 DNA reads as TGTGCCAGCTCACGAGACCTAGTAGAAGAGACCCAGTACTTC. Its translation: CASSRDLVEETQYF.